Included here is one T cell receptor (beta chain) sequence, with context. Produced via immunoSEQ multiplex PCR; TCRdb's table is partial and in-frame only. The sample contains some 150,000 clones, about 90% of which appear only once. These data come from a study of control samples from healthy donors and cancer patients. This CDR3 has 15 amino acids. Germline CDR1 is LNHDA and CDR2 is SQIVND (reference sequence). Trimming removed 3 bases from V and 1 base from J, with 10 bases in between. This TCR derives from a man between 25 and 39 years old in good health. The genes are TRBV19 and TRBJ1-5, with no clear D. The sample taken for sequencing was blood. The CDR3, as DNA: TGTGCCAGTAGTATTCGGGGTGGCAGCAATCAGCCCCAGCATTTT. Translation: CASSIRGGSNQPQHF.